The text below deals with one T cell receptor beta chain. As yet, its antigen is unknown. This entry is derived from a study of post-analysis software for immune sequencing data. Study as a whole: Relapsing-remitting, secondary progressive and progressive-relapsing forms made up the multiple sclerosis disease courses.

V lost 5 bases, J lost 4 bases, and 9 bases stayed unmatched. The CDR3 is 16 residues long. CDR1 is SEHNR and CDR2 is FQNEAQ in the germline V gene (reference sequence). The authors incorporated unique molecular identifiers into the TCR beta cDNA libraries. The T cell input of about 0.9 to 10 million gave around 450,000 cDNA molecules. TCRdb re-analysed the PCR reads in MiXCR, keeping a single row per CDR3 protein. The sample includes 750,000 to 950,000 distinct CDR3 sequences, about 53% of them seen just once. Study-wide points: Elevated frequency relative to controls characterized several TRBV segments in patients, TRBV5-6, TRBV5-1 and TRBV20-1 among them. Strong co-clustering by F measure was seen for same-batch samples. Multiple sclerosis was associated with a significant reduction in normalized Chao1 diversity relative to controls.

The chain joins TRBV7-9 to TRBJ2-3; 10 bases agree with TRBD2. The sequence came from a girl aged 5 to 17 with multiple sclerosis. The sample consisted of blood. CDR3 in amino acids: CASSPYQAGGPDTQYF. For the CDR3, the DNA is TGTGCCAGCAGCCCCTACCAAGCGGGAGGGCCAGATACGCAGTATTTT.